This T cell receptor beta chain was recovered during a study of human T cells and chemical hapten exposure. For the study at large: 2% DPC was applied to 2 cm by 2 cm of upper inner arm skin for sensitization. The variation in per-sample TCR yields arose mainly from small differences in pooled library volumes.

General study points: Expanded TCR sets contained significantly more large CDR3 similarity clusters than controls.

TCRdb called the RACE reads again in MiXCR, with one record for every CDR3 protein. The profile shows approximately 84,000 distinct CDR3 sequences, around 10% of them singletons. This clonotype was observed many times. Its matching antigen is unknown. The time point is: patch test 2, 6 weeks after DPC sensitization. Specified treatment: therapeutic diphenylcyclopropenone sensitization with weekly scalp DPC. At every patch-test visit, blood was drawn before the patch test was applied. The V end lost 5 bases, the J end lost 3 bases, and 14 bases lay between the germline ends. The CDR3 runs 15 residues. The germline V gene has CDR1 SGHTA and CDR2 FQGNSA.

The chain recombines TRBV7-2 with TRBJ1-5; possibly TRBD1 for D (5 bases). Sequencing used whole blood, obtained in connection with sensitization to the hapten diphenylcyclopropenone (DPC). The TCR was taken from a young man with alopecia areata. Some clones in this sample may be carry-over from other donors' samples. CDR3 in amino acids: CASSLEGFSNQPQHF. The CDR3 DNA follows: TGTGCCAGCAGCCTAGAGGGGTTTTCCAATCAGCCCCAGCATTTT. The full variable domain, rest sourced from reference TRBV7-2 and TRBJ1-5, is GAGVSQSPSNKVTEKGKDVELRCDPISGHTALYWYRQSLGQGLEFLIYFQGNSAPDKSGLPSDRFSAERTGGSVSTLTIQRTQQEDSAVYLCASSLEGFSNQPQHFGDGTRLSIL.